These T cell receptor beta chains were read from a single sample in a study of blood T cell repertoires in COVID-19. The table came from immunoSEQ multiplex PCR; TCRdb's copy has only in-frame clones and leaves some out. The sample carries some 380,000 clones, 80% to 90% recorded once. The specimen was PBMCs or T cells enriched from blood (not recorded which). The receptors come from a man aged 30-40 years who had recovered from COVID-19. The CDR3 runs from the conserved cysteine through the conserved F or W. The D gene is left open where the match is weak. Clone size is not always given. Where it is, it says once, few, many or a class for expanded clones.

clone_size d_call j_call v_call cdr3_nt cdr3_aa
NA NA TRBJ2-1 TRBV19 TGTGCCAGTAGTATAGGTACTTCCCGGGATGAGCAGTTCTTC CASSIGTSRDEQFF
once TRBD1 TRBJ1-4 TRBV2 TGTGCCAGCAAGGGGGACAGCAATGAAAAACTGTTTTTT CASKGDSNEKLFF
NA TRBD1 TRBJ2-1 TRBV5-1 TGCGCCAGCAGCATCCCGACAGGGTACAATGAGCAGTTCTTC CASSIPTGYNEQFF
NA NA TRBJ2-7 TRBV11-2 TGTGCCAGCAGCCATATCGGGGGTGCCTACGAGCAGTACTTC CASSHIGGAYEQYF
NA NA TRBJ1-1 TRBV14 TGTGCCAGCAGCCGACAAGACAAGAACACTGAAGCTTTCTTT CASSRQDKNTEAFF
NA NA TRBJ1-2 TRBV6-5 TGTGCCAGCACGGCAGGGCTTTATGGCTACACCTTC CASTAGLYGYTF
NA TRBD1 TRBJ1-2 TRBV3-1/TRBV3-2 TGTGCCAGCAGCCAAGAGACAGGGCTGCTTTCTGGCTATGGCTACACCTTC CASSQETGLLSGYGYTF
NA NA TRBJ2-5 TRBV12-5 TGTGCTAGTGGTCGTAGCCTCCAAGAGACCCAGTACTTC CASGRSLQETQYF
NA NA TRBJ1-4 TRBV27 TGTGCCAGCAGTTTGGCAGATCGTAGCGGGAAACTGTTTTTT CASSLADRSGKLFF
NA NA TRBJ1-2 TRBV14 TGTGCCAGCAGCCAAGACGCAGCTAACTATGGCTACACCTTC CASSQDAANYGYTF
NA NA TRBJ1-3 TRBV7-9 TGTGCCAGCAGCTTCGCAGTGAACTCTGGAAACACCATATATTTT CASSFAVNSGNTIYF
NA TRBD1 TRBJ1-2 TRBV29-1 TGCAGCGTTGTGGGGACAGGCCTCTATGGCTACACCTTC CSVVGTGLYGYTF
NA NA TRBJ1-5 TRBV29-1 TGCAGCGTTGGACAGCCCAATCAGCCCCAGCATTTT CSVGQPNQPQHF
NA TRBD1 TRBJ2-5 TRBV5-6 TGTGCCAGCAGCCTGACAGGGGGCGACCAAGAGACCCAGTACTTC CASSLTGGDQETQYF
NA TRBD2 TRBJ2-3 TRBV27 TGTGCCAGCAGTCCCAGACTAGCGGGGGGGCTAGATACGCAGTATTTT CASSPRLAGGLDTQYF
NA TRBD2 TRBJ2-4 TRBV30 TGTGCCTGGAGTGTCCCTGGACTAGCGGGGGTCCTAGCCAAAAACATTCAGTACTTC CAWSVPGLAGVLAKNIQYF
NA NA TRBJ1-1 TRBV12-3/TRBV12-4 TGTGCCAGCAGCTTGGGGGGTAACACTGAAGCTTTCTTT CASSLGGNTEAFF
NA TRBD1 TRBJ1-2 TRBV12-5 TGTGCTAGTGGTTTATCCGCCCCCGGGACAGAGGACCTCTATGGCTACACCTTC CASGLSAPGTEDLYGYTF
NA NA TRBJ2-5 TRBV3-1/TRBV3-2 TGTGCCAGCAGCCAAGGGTTTGGGGGAGGAGAGACCCAGTACTTC CASSQGFGGGETQYF
NA NA TRBJ1-5 TRBV4-3 TGCGCCAGCAGCCAAGAGTTAACATACAATCAGCCCCAGCATTTT CASSQELTYNQPQHF
NA TRBD1 TRBJ2-2 TRBV7-9 TGTGCCAGCAGCCAACCTGGGACAGGGATGATGTTTTTT CASSQPGTGMMFF
few NA TRBJ2-7 TRBV3-1/TRBV3-2 TGTGCCAGCAGCCTGTCCCTCGAGCAGTACTTC CASSLSLEQYF
NA TRBD1 TRBJ1-6 TRBV19 TGTGCCAGTAGGCTTCCCCCCGCCGCAGGGGGAAATTCACCCCTCCACTTT CASRLPPAAGGNSPLHF
NA TRBD1 TRBJ1-4 TRBV6-1 TGTGCCAGCAGTGAGACCGGGACAGGGAGAGAAAAACTGTTTTTT CASSETGTGREKLFF
NA NA TRBJ2-5 TRBV18 TGTGCCAGCTCACTCCCGGGACAAAGCCAAGAGACCCAGTACTTC CASSLPGQSQETQYF
NA NA TRBJ1-1 TRBV6-2/TRBV6-3 TGTGCCAGCAGTTACCGTTCGCCGGGGGGGGAAGCTTTCTTT CASSYRSPGGEAFF
once NA TRBJ2-7 TRBV7-2 TGTGCCAGCAGCCGCCGGACTGACGAGCAGTACTTC CASSRRTDEQYF
NA TRBD1 TRBJ1-6 TRBV12-3/TRBV12-4 TGTGCCAGCAGGGACAGGATGATTTCACCCCTCCACTTT CASRDRMISPLHF
NA TRBD1 TRBJ1-6 TRBV6-5 TGTGCCAGCAGATCGACAGGGGAGTCCAACTCACCCCTCCACTTT CASRSTGESNSPLHF
NA NA TRBJ1-1 TRBV2 TGTGCCCACGACTCACTGGGGAACACTGAAGCTTTCTTT CAHDSLGNTEAFF
NA TRBD1 TRBJ1-5 TRBV27 TGTGCCAGCAGTCCCGAAAAGGGACAGGGATGGAAGCCCCAGCATTTT CASSPEKGQGWKPQHF
NA NA TRBJ1-1 TRBV11-2 TGTGCCAGCAGCTTAGAATGGAGTGAAGCTTTCTTT CASSLEWSEAFF
NA NA TRBJ1-1 TRBV15 TGTGCCACCAGCACACCACTCACTGAAGCTTTCTTT CATSTPLTEAFF
NA NA TRBJ1-2 TRBV5-1 TGCGCCAGCAGCTTGGATTCGGGAAATATGGGGGGCTACACCTTC CASSLDSGNMGGYTF
NA NA TRBJ2-1 TRBV7-9 TGTGCCAGCAGCTTAGGCGCCGGCGGCTACAATGAGCAGTTCTTC CASSLGAGGYNEQFF
NA NA TRBJ2-1 TRBV7-9 TGTGCCAGCAGCTTAGGCGGGGATCTATCCTACAATGAGCAGTTCTTC CASSLGGDLSYNEQFF
NA TRBD2 TRBJ2-3 TRBV28 TGTGCCAGCAGTTTACCAGGTAGCGGGGGGACAGATACGCAGTATTTT CASSLPGSGGTDTQYF
NA NA TRBJ2-2 TRBV10-3 TGTGCCATCAGTGAGTCAGGGGGGAACACCGGGGAGCTGTTTTTT CAISESGGNTGELFF
few NA TRBJ1-1 TRBV30 TGTGCCTGGAATCCAGGGGTGACTGAAGCTTTCTTT CAWNPGVTEAFF
NA NA TRBJ1-5 TRBV7-2 TGTGCCAGCAGCCCCTACCGGGGACTTCAGCCCCAGCATTTT CASSPYRGLQPQHF
NA NA TRBJ1-2 TRBV6-2/TRBV6-3 TGTGCCAGCAGTTCTTGGGCGACTAACTATGGCTACACCTTC CASSSWATNYGYTF
NA NA TRBJ2-2 TRBV4-1 TGCGCCAGCAGTCTGGGAAGGGGCTTCAGGAACACCGGGGAGCTGTTTTTT CASSLGRGFRNTGELFF
NA NA TRBJ1-1 TRBV4-1 TGCGCCAGCAGCCATCCCCCTAGGAGGGCTGAAGCTTTCTTT CASSHPPRRAEAFF
NA NA TRBJ1-1 TRBV3-1/TRBV3-2 TGTGCCAGCAGCCAAGTTGAGGGTGGCACTGAAGCTTTCTTT CASSQVEGGTEAFF
NA TRBD1 TRBJ2-5 TRBV27 TGTGCCAGCAGTTCGGGACAGGGGAGAGAGACCCAGTACTTC CASSSGQGRETQYF
few NA TRBJ1-1 TRBV12-5 TGTGCTAGTGGTTTGGGAACCGAGAGTGAAGCTTTCTTT CASGLGTESEAFF
once NA TRBJ1-4 TRBV7-7 TGTGCTAGCGGATCAGGCAATGAAAAACTGTTTTTT CASGSGNEKLFF
NA NA TRBJ1-4 TRBV30 TGTGCCTGGAGTGCCCCCCCGGGGTCAACTAATGAAAAACTGTTTTTT CAWSAPPGSTNEKLFF
NA TRBD1 TRBJ1-6 TRBV2 TGTGCCAGCAGTTTCCGGGACAGTTGGAATTCACCCCTCCACTTT CASSFRDSWNSPLHF
NA TRBD1 TRBJ1-5 TRBV30 TGTGCCTGGAGTGTTGCAGGGGGCGCGAGGCAGCCCCAGCATTTT CAWSVAGGARQPQHF
once TRBD1 TRBJ1-2 TRBV10-2 TGCGCCAGCTTCACAGGGGGGTATGGCTACACCTTC CASFTGGYGYTF
NA NA TRBJ2-3 TRBV5-1 TGCGCCAGCAGCTTGGGGGCTAATTCATTAGGAGATACGCAGTATTTT CASSLGANSLGDTQYF
once TRBD2 TRBJ2-1 TRBV11-3 TGTGCCAGCAGCTTAGTCGGCGGGGGGAGGGATGAGCAGTTCTTC CASSLVGGGRDEQFF
once TRBD1 TRBJ1-5 TRBV12-3/TRBV12-4 TGTGCCAGCAGGCCGACAGGGGGTCAGCCCCAGCATTTT CASRPTGGQPQHF
NA NA TRBJ1-5 TRBV28 TGTGCCAGCACCCTAGCCTGGGCAGGTGAGCCCCAGCATTTT CASTLAWAGEPQHF
once NA TRBJ2-2 TRBV2 TGTGCCAGCAGTGAGGCGGGACGCACCACCGGGGAGCTGTTTTTT CASSEAGRTTGELFF
NA TRBD1 TRBJ1-6 TRBV11-2 TGTGCCAGCAGCTCGGGACAGCGTAATTCACCCCTCCACTTT CASSSGQRNSPLHF
NA NA TRBJ1-1 TRBV2 TGTGCCAGCCCGAGGGGGGGAAACACTGAAGCTTTCTTT CASPRGGNTEAFF
NA NA TRBJ1-2 TRBV7-9 TGTGCCAGCAGCTTAGACCCAGGGTTGCGTGCGAATGGCTACACCTTC CASSLDPGLRANGYTF